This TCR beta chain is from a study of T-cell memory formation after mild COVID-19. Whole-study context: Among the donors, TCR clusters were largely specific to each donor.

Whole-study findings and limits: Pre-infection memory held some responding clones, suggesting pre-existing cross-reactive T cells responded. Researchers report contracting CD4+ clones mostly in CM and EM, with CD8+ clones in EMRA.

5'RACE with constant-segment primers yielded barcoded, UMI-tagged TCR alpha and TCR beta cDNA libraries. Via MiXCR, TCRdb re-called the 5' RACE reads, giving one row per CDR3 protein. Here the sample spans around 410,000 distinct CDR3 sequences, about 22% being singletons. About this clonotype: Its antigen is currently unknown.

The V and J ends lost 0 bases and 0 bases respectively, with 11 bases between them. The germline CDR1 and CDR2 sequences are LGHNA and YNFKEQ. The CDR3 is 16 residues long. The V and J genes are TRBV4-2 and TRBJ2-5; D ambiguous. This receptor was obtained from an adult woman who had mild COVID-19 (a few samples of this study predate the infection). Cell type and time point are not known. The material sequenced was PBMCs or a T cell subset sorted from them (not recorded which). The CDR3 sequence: CASSQDLPINQETQYF. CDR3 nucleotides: TGTGCCAGCAGCCAAGATCTGCCTATTAACCAAGAGACCCAGTACTTC.